This T cell receptor beta chain was profiled in a study of read filtering for tumor transcriptome and immune sequencing (dated by TCRdb to the early 2020s). At the level of the whole study: The cohort consisted of 17 to 20 male and under 15 female patients, with a mean age of about 64 years and an age range of about 45 to 90. Under revised international staging, roughly 8 patients fell into R-ISS I, around 15 into R-ISS II and more than five into R-ISS III. Whole-transcriptome libraries were prepared with the TruSeq RNA Access Library Prep Kit after DNase treatment. TCR-region mapped reads per sample ranged from about 4.05 to 11 million with IR-seq versus only roughly 85 to 1273 with RNA-seq. Using the same bone marrow samples, the study compared TCR repertoires obtained by targeted immune repertoire sequencing with those obtained by bulk whole-transcriptome sequencing. As a main aim, a read-filtering strategy for immune repertoire data was addressed, with the specific question being whether clonotypes supported by a single read should be removed. Beyond this particular receptor, the publication reports: When single-read clonotypes were removed, the proportions of shared clonotypes in IR-seq and RNA-seq correlated more strongly. The sorted CD138-negative fraction was composed of a mixed bone marrow immune population rather than of purified T cells. Compared with RNA-seq, IR-seq captured clonotypes at much higher depth and more reliably, and a smaller IR-seq throughput was enough to identify most shared clonotypes. In IR-seq, single-read clonotypes were roughly 82% of clonotypes but approximately 3.2% of total reads; in RNA-seq they were roughly 77% of clonotypes and roughly 45% of reads.

CDR1 and CDR2 are read off the germline V gene as MNHEY and SVGEGT. Trimming takes 7 bases from V and 1 base from J, and the germline ends sit 10 bases apart. Spanning cysteine to phenylalanine, the CDR3 consists of 13 amino acids. Only the CDR3 DNA stays, 39 bases, in frame from base 1. There are many counts of this clonotype. What antigen it recognizes has not been identified. Per-base qualities were not stored, and no clone one base away is much larger. Starting from roughly 370 ng RNA, TCR libraries were constructed with the Immunoverse kit using molecular barcoded adaptors that cover the alpha/delta and beta/gamma chains. The same RNA used for transcriptome sequencing was used for TCR library preparation. TCR libraries were sequenced on an Illumina HiSeq 4000 with 2 x 150 cycles. As for how the authors treated the data: With MiXCR, TCR reads were aligned to human V, D, J and C references and assembled into CDR3 clonotypes, with quality filtering and error correction included. Clonotype counts and gene usage diversity were analyzed with the tcR package in R. For inspection of raw mapping reads, RNA-seq reads were mapped by STAR aligner version 2.5.3a onto GRCh37 of the human genome. IR-seq fastq files were randomly downsampled with Seqtk 1.3 to test the effect of sequencing depth on detected clonotypes. TCRdb took the public reads, trimmed them with fastp at Q25, ran MiXCR for clone calling and kept in-frame beta chains. Each entry is one CDR3 protein sequence, shown with its most common DNA and genes. TCRdb, not the authors, supplied the V and J calls. In this sample the table shows 50,000 or so distinct CDR3 sequences, 15% to 20% of which occur a single time. The ten largest make up 15% of the sample.

Bone marrow was sampled from every patient at the time of active disease. Isolation of bone marrow mononuclear cells was performed by Ficoll-Hypaque density gradient centrifugation. To remove myeloma plasma cells, the cells were labeled with CD138 magnetic microbeads on a MACS separator, and CD138-negative cells were then collected by negative selection. The purity of the isolated cells was checked by flow cytometry with CD138 antibodies on an Attune NxT. TRIzol reagent was used to extract total RNA, and a NanoDrop spectrophotometer was used to quantify the extracted RNA. For each patient, the CD138-negative bone marrow sample underwent paired RNA-seq and IR-seq.

The specimen sequenced was a population of CD138-negative cells sorted from bone marrow. The label giving this sample's cell subset or site can be read as: bone marrow mononuclear cells depleted of CD138+ plasma/myeloma cells by negative magnetic selection. The chain was built from TRBV6-2 or TRBV6-3 and TRBJ1-1; TRBD1 might be the D gene, on 5 matching bases. This TCR was recovered from a donor at least 40 years old with multiple myeloma. The DNA is TGTGCCAGCAACGACAGATGGAACACTGAAGCTTTCTTT. Its amino acids are CASNDRWNTEAFF.